A single sample is the source of the 7 T cell receptor beta chains below, sequenced in a study of cytomegalovirus exposure and HLA in healthy donors. The study ran its PCR with 60 Vbeta and 13 Jbeta primers. Clones were sequenced by immunoSEQ multiplex PCR, and TCRdb holds only the in-frame ones, with some missing. The sample yields some 110,000 clones, 65% to 75% seen once. The sample was PBMCs. Source of these receptors: a man under 40 in good health and CMV-seropositive.

This clone turned up a few times. V and J are TRBV6-5 and TRBJ2-7, with TRBD2 matching over 7 bases. Germline values: CDR1 MNHEY, CDR2 SVGAGI. Unmatched junction bases numbered 3, after V lost 0 bases and J lost 4 bases. The CDR3 consists of 14 residues. CDR3 bases: TGTGCCAGCAGTTACTCCGGGGAGGGATACGAGCAGTACTTC. Its protein is CASSYSGEGYEQYF.

This clone was seen a handful of times. The chain couples TRBV6-5 to TRBJ2-1; 9 bases match TRBD2. Germline CDR1 MNHEY, CDR2 SVGAGI. Unmatched junction bases numbered 5, after V lost 2 bases and J lost 6 bases. The CDR3 is 15 amino acids. CDR3 sequence: CASSYQAGGLNEQFF. The CDR3 nucleotides are TGTGCCAGCAGTTACCAAGCGGGGGGACTCAATGAGCAGTTCTTC.

There are a few counts of this clone. The chain has TRBV14 and TRBJ2-4; maybe TRBD1 (5 bases). The CDR3 has 16 amino acids. In germline, CDR1 is SGHDN, CDR2 FVKESK. The germline V and J ends were trimmed by 4 bases and 0 bases, with 13 bases remaining between them. CDR3 amino acids: CASSLSQGLAKNIQYF. Here the CDR3 DNA reads TGTGCCAGCAGCCTCTCCCAGGGCTTAGCCAAAAACATTCAGTACTTC. Full variable domain (outside the CDR3, taken from reference TRBV14 and TRBJ2-4): EAGVTQFPSHSVIEKGQTVTLRCDPISGHDNLYWYRRVMGKEIKFLLHFVKESKQDESGMPNNRFLAERTGGTYSTLKVQPAELEDSGVYFCASSLSQGLAKNIQYFGAGTRLSVL.

The chain uses TRBV6-4 and TRBJ2-3, with D tentatively TRBD1 (7 bases). The CDR3 contains 15 residues. CDR1 and CDR2 from the germline V gene are MRHNA and SNTAGT. The germline V and J ends were trimmed by 8 bases and 0 bases, with 15 bases remaining between them. CDR3: CASRLQGTSTDTQYF. CDR3 nucleotides: TGTGCCAGCCGATTACAGGGGACTAGCACAGATACGCAGTATTTT.

The genes are TRBV9 and TRBJ1-1; the match to TRBD1 covers 8 bases. Trimming removed 4 bases from V and 5 bases from J; junction bases left unmatched: 1. Germline-derived CDR1 and CDR2 are SGDLS and YYNGEE. The CDR3 length is 12 residues. This CDR3 reads CASSTGGTEAFF. The CDR3 DNA is TGTGCCAGCAGCACAGGGGGGACTGAAGCTTTCTTT.

Comment on this clone: Sequence at one end of the junction differs from germline and may be a read error. The chain employs TRBV7-9 and TRBJ1-2, with D possibly TRBD1 on 5 matching bases. Germline V gives CDR1 SEHNR, CDR2 FQNEAQ (reference sequence). The length of the CDR3 is 12 residues. Here the CDR3 DNA reads TGTTCCAGCAGCAGGGAGTCCTATGGCTACACCTTC. Protein sequence: CSSSRESYGYTF.

This clone was recorded a few times. Here the CDR3 DNA reads TGCGCCAGCACAGAGACAGGTTTGAACACTGAAGCTTTCTTT. This translates into CASTETGLNTEAFF. The chain joins TRBV5-1 to TRBJ1-1; D is perhaps TRBD1 (6 bases). V shed 6 bases and J shed 0 bases, with 12 bases lying between them. The CDR3 extends over 14 amino acids. CDR1 is SGHRS, CDR2 YFSETQ, per germline.